Listed below are T cell receptor beta chains from one sample, sequenced in a study of shared clonotypes between healthy human individuals. Produced via immunoSEQ multiplex PCR; TCRdb's table is partial and in-frame only. The sample lists roughly 2 million clones; just under 95% were seen once. The sample consisted of naive CD8+ T cells sorted from blood. Source of these receptors: a man younger than 35 in good health. The CDR3 runs from the conserved cysteine through the conserved F or W. D genes are given only for firm matches. Clone size is not always given. Where it is, it says once, few, many or a class for expanded clones.

V,size,D,J,DNA,CDR3
TRBV7-9,NA,NA,TRBJ1-4,TGTGCCAGCAGCTTAACGGGGGAAAAACTGTTTTTT,CASSLTGEKLFF
TRBV9,NA,TRBD2,TRBJ2-2,TGTGCCAGCAGCGGGAGAGCGGGGATGAACACCGGGGAGCTGTTTTTT,CASSGRAGMNTGELFF
TRBV7-9,NA,TRBD1,TRBJ1-6,TGTGCCAGCAGTTACAGCGAGGGGGCATCACCCCTCCACTTT,CASSYSEGASPLHF
TRBV7-2,NA,TRBD2,TRBJ2-7,TGTGCCAGCAGCTTAGATTTACGGGAGGGTCCTCGTGACGAGCAGTACTTC,CASSLDLREGPRDEQYF
TRBV4-3,NA,TRBD2,TRBJ2-1,TGCGCCAGCAGCCCGGGACTAGCGGCATACAATGAGCAGTTCTTC,CASSPGLAAYNEQFF
TRBV9,NA,TRBD2,TRBJ2-5,TGTGCCAGCAGCTCAGCAGCGGGGGGTCAAGAGACCCAGTACTTC,CASSSAAGGQETQYF
TRBV27,NA,TRBD1,TRBJ2-7,TGTGCCAGCAGTTTTAGCTCAGGGGGCTACGAGCAGTACTTC,CASSFSSGGYEQYF
TRBV4-3,once,TRBD2,TRBJ2-1,TGCGCCAGCAGCCGAGGAGCGGGAGGGCCGGCCAATGAGCAGTTCTTC,CASSRGAGGPANEQFF
TRBV29-1,NA,NA,TRBJ1-5,TGCAGCGTTGAATCGCCTGTTTATCGAATTTTTCTTCAGCCCCAGCATTTT,CSVESPVYRIFLQPQHF
TRBV6-5,NA,TRBD2,TRBJ2-5,TGTGCCAGCAGTTACGGCGGGGGGTACCAAGAGACCCAGTACTTC,CASSYGGGYQETQYF
TRBV28,NA,NA,TRBJ1-2,TGTGCCAACACAACGGGGCCCTTC,CANTTGPF
TRBV28,NA,TRBD2,TRBJ2-5,TGTGCCAGCAGTTCCCCCCGACTAGCGGAGACCCAGTACTTC,CASSSPRLAETQYF
TRBV19,NA,NA,TRBJ1-1,TGTGCCAGTAGTACGCAGGGGTGGACTGAAGCTTTCTTT,CASSTQGWTEAFF
TRBV2,NA,TRBD2,TRBJ2-5,TGTGCCAGCAGTGGGACCGGGACTAGCGCTCAAGAGACCCAGTACTTC,CASSGTGTSAQETQYF
TRBV11-2,NA,TRBD2,TRBJ2-3,TGTGCCAGCAGCTTATGGGTAGCGGGATTCACAGATACGCAGTATTTT,CASSLWVAGFTDTQYF
TRBV19,once,NA,TRBJ1-5,TGTGCCAGTAGTATAAGCAGGAGGAATCAGCCCCAGCATTTT,CASSISRRNQPQHF
TRBV7-9,NA,NA,TRBJ2-5,TGTGCCAGCAGCTTAGATTCTGCCCAGTACTTC,CASSLDSAQYF
TRBV9,NA,NA,TRBJ1-2,TGTGCCAGCAGCGTAGGGACAGCGAACTATGGCTACACCTTC,CASSVGTANYGYTF
TRBV4-3,once,NA,TRBJ2-7,TGCGCCAGCAGCCAAGTCGAGGGCACCCCCTACGAGCAGTACTTC,CASSQVEGTPYEQYF
TRBV27,once,NA,TRBJ2-2,TGTGCCAGCTATACAGTGAACACCGGGGAGCTGTTTTTT,CASYTVNTGELFF
TRBV13,NA,NA,TRBJ2-5,TGTGCCAGCAGCTCCGGGCCGCAGACCCAGTACTTC,CASSSGPQTQYF
TRBV6-5,NA,NA,TRBJ1-2,TGTGCCAGCAGGATTTGGAATGGCTACACCTTC,CASRIWNGYTF
TRBV7-2,NA,NA,TRBJ2-3,TGTGCCAGCAGCTTAGCCCTCGGGTCAGATACGCAGTATTTT,CASSLALGSDTQYF
TRBV19,NA,TRBD2,TRBJ2-1,TGTGCCAGTAGTAACCTACTAGCGGGAGCTCTCAATGAGCAGTTCTTC,CASSNLLAGALNEQFF
TRBV5-1,NA,TRBD1,TRBJ1-1,TGCGCCAGCAGCTTGGAACAGGGGACCTCCACTGAAGCTTTCTTT,CASSLEQGTSTEAFF
TRBV27,NA,NA,TRBJ1-4,TGTGCCAGCAGTTTATTAGGGGGTGAGGAAAAACTGTTTTTT,CASSLLGGEEKLFF
TRBV13,once,TRBD2,TRBJ2-7,TGTGCCAGCAGCTTAGGACTAGCGGGGGGCTCCTACGAGCAGTACTTC,CASSLGLAGGSYEQYF
TRBV4-1,NA,TRBD2,TRBJ2-2,TGCGCCAGCGGGACTAGGACGAGCGGGGAGCTGTTTTTT,CASGTRTSGELFF
TRBV5-6,NA,TRBD1,TRBJ2-7,TGTGCCAGCAGCTTGGGAAGACAGGGGAGCTCCTACGAGCAGTACTTC,CASSLGRQGSSYEQYF
TRBV29-1,NA,NA,TRBJ2-7,TGCAGCGTTGAAGGCACGGACACCTACGAGCAGTACTTC,CSVEGTDTYEQYF
TRBV5-4,NA,NA,TRBJ2-1,TGTGCCAGCAGCTTGCCTCCGCGGGATGGTGAGCAGTTCTTC,CASSLPPRDGEQFF
TRBV13,NA,TRBD1,TRBJ1-2,TGTGCCAGCAGCTTAGGGTACGACAGGGAGGTTTTTCGCTACACCTTC,CASSLGYDREVFRYTF
TRBV2,few,NA,TRBJ1-2,TGTGCCAGCAGTGAAAGGGGATCCTATGGCTACACCTTC,CASSERGSYGYTF
TRBV6-1,NA,TRBD1,TRBJ1-5,TGTGCCAGCAGTGAGGTGACAGGGAAAAATCAGCCCCAGCATTTT,CASSEVTGKNQPQHF
TRBV14,few,NA,TRBJ1-1,TGTGCCAGCAGCCAAGATTGGGTCTTGACAGATGAAGCTTTCTTT,CASSQDWVLTDEAFF
TRBV5-4,NA,NA,TRBJ1-6,TGTGCCAGCAGCTCGTGGACTGAGAGTAATTCACCCCTCCACTTT,CASSSWTESNSPLHF
TRBV7-9,NA,NA,TRBJ1-2,TGTGCCAGCAGCTTAGTTGGACCGGATGGCTACACCTTC,CASSLVGPDGYTF
TRBV2,NA,NA,TRBJ1-4,TGTGCCAGCAGTGAAGGACAATCATTTAATGAAAAACTGTTTTTT,CASSEGQSFNEKLFF
TRBV25-1,NA,TRBD1,TRBJ1-4,TGTGCCAGCAGTGTCGGGGACAGCGCAACTAATGAAAAACTGTTTTTT,CASSVGDSATNEKLFF
TRBV2,NA,NA,TRBJ2-3,TGTGCCAGCACCGGGAGAACAGATACGCAGTATTTT,CASTGRTDTQYF
TRBV5-1,once,TRBD1,TRBJ2-5,TGCGCCAGCAGCTTGGGACAGGGTGGAGAGACCCAGTACTTC,CASSLGQGGETQYF
TRBV28,NA,TRBD1,TRBJ2-7,TGTGCCAGCAGTTTATGCGCCCCGGACAGGGCGGTGTGCCTCGAGCAGTACTTC,CASSLCAPDRAVCLEQYF
TRBV28,NA,NA,TRBJ1-4,TGTGCCAGCAGTTGGGGGGCGCCTCCTAATGAAAAACTGTTTTTT,CASSWGAPPNEKLFF
TRBV27,NA,NA,TRBJ2-1,TGTGCCAGCAGTTTATATGGGCTGGGGTACTACAATGAGCAGTTCTTC,CASSLYGLGYYNEQFF
TRBV6-5,NA,NA,TRBJ1-5,TGTGCCAGCAGGACACAGGGACTGAATCAGCCCCAGCATTTT,CASRTQGLNQPQHF
TRBV7-9,NA,NA,TRBJ2-7,TGTGCCAGCAGCTTTATCGAAGAGCAGTACTTC,CASSFIEEQYF
TRBV7-9,NA,TRBD1,TRBJ2-1,TGTGCCAGCAGCTTAGGTTCGGGACAGTACAATGAGCAGTTCTTC,CASSLGSGQYNEQFF
TRBV2,NA,NA,TRBJ1-1,TGTGCCAGCAGCGGGGGCGGTTTGATTGAAGCTTTCTTT,CASSGGGLIEAFF
TRBV10-1,NA,NA,TRBJ2-1,TGCGCCAGCAGCACCTTCGAGGGTAGGAATGAGCAGTTCTTC,CASSTFEGRNEQFF
TRBV19,NA,NA,TRBJ2-3,TGTGCCAGTAGTATCTCTGTATTGGACGGGAGATCTCTCGACAGCACAGATACGCAGTATTTT,CASSISVLDGRSLDSTDTQYF
TRBV7-6,NA,TRBD1,TRBJ2-2,TGTGCCAGCAGCTCGACAGGGTTCGGGGAGCTGTTTTTT,CASSSTGFGELFF
TRBV27,NA,NA,TRBJ2-1,TGTGCCAGCAAGACTTTCGAGAGCTCCTACAATGAGCAGTTCTTC,CASKTFESSYNEQFF
TRBV9,NA,NA,TRBJ2-7,TGTGCCAGCAGCGCCGGGGCCCTCTCCTACGAGCAGTACTTC,CASSAGALSYEQYF
TRBV7-9,NA,TRBD1,TRBJ2-7,TGTGCCAGCAGCTCGCCGGGACAGGGGAGTGGGGAGCAGTACTTC,CASSSPGQGSGEQYF
TRBV13,NA,TRBD2,TRBJ2-7,TGTGCCAGCAGCTCTACCAGCGGGAGTATGGACGAGCAGTACTTC,CASSSTSGSMDEQYF
TRBV2,NA,TRBD2,TRBJ2-5,TGTGCCAGCAGTGAGGCGCTGGGAGGGGAGACCCAGTACTTC,CASSEALGGETQYF
TRBV28,once,NA,TRBJ2-7,TGTGCCAGCAGTGGTCAGGGGATGTCCTACGAGCAGTACTTC,CASSGQGMSYEQYF